This is a list of T cell receptor beta chains from one sample in a study of PD-1 blockade in mismatch repair-deficient tumors. Libraries were prepared by immunoSEQ multiplex PCR; TCRdb keeps only in-frame clonotypes and omits some of them. This sample has 85,000 to 130,000 clones, with 82% found just once. The sample consisted of peripheral blood, taken 30 to 36 weeks after starting pembrolizumab. Receptors originate from an adult with mismatch repair-deficient cancer. CDR3s include the opening cysteine and the closing phenylalanine or tryptophan. A D gene is named only where the DNA matches it firmly. Only part of the rows carry a size: once, few, many, or a class if the clone is expanded.

length | J | V | D | size | DNA | CDR3
14 | TRBJ2-7 | TRBV5-4 | TRBD2 | few | TGTGCCAGCAGCTTTGGGACTAGGAGCTACGAGCAGTACTTC | CASSFGTRSYEQYF
20 | TRBJ2-1 | TRBV27 | . | few | TGTGCCAGCAGTCGAACCTCAGGTTGGGGTAGCGCGAGCTCCTACAATGAGCAGTTCTTC | CASSRTSGWGSASSYNEQFF
16 | TRBJ1-2 | TRBV19 | . | few | TGTGCCAGTAACGAAGGTGGCTATCGGCCAATACATGGCTACACCTTC | CASNEGGYRPIHGYTF
15 | TRBJ2-2 | TRBV7-9 | . | . | TGTGCCAGCAGCTTAGTCAAACAGTACACCGGGGAGCTGTTTTTT | CASSLVKQYTGELFF
15 | TRBJ2-1 | TRBV15 | TRBD2 | . | TGTGCCACCAGCGTAGTAGCGGGAGGGCCAAATGAGCAGTTCTTC | CATSVVAGGPNEQFF
12 | TRBJ1-5 | TRBV13 | . | . | TGTGCCAGCAGCATCGGGGGGCAGCCCCAGCATTTT | CASSIGGQPQHF
15 | TRBJ2-1 | TRBV19 | . | once | TGTGCCAGTAGTATAGATCTGGGTTCCCGTGGTGAGCAGTTCTTC | CASSIDLGSRGEQFF
14 | TRBJ1-4 | TRBV28 | . | . | TGTGCCAGCAGCCCCCAGCGGGGGAATGAAAAACTGTTTTTT | CASSPQRGNEKLFF
16 | TRBJ2-7 | TRBV9 | . | . | TGTGCCAGCAGTCGCGAAATGGTGGCCTACACGGGCGAGCAGTACTTC | CASSREMVAYTGEQYF
11 | TRBJ1-2 | TRBV7-9 | . | . | TGTGCCAGCAGCCAGGATTCGGGCTACACCTTC | CASSQDSGYTF
16 | TRBJ2-1 | TRBV5-6 | TRBD2 | . | TGTGCCAGCAGAAATTTCCTAGCGGGAGAAAATAATGAGCAGTTCTTC | CASRNFLAGENNEQFF
20 | TRBJ1-2 | TRBV15 | . | . | TGTGCCACCAGCAGAGACTTGAATCTCGGGGCCAAAGACGGAGGATATGGCTACACCTTC | CATSRDLNLGAKDGGYGYTF
18 | TRBJ2-3 | TRBV19 | TRBD2 | . | TGTGCCAGTAGCCCCATAGAGGGTCTAGCGGGCGGCACAGATACGCAGTATTTT | CASSPIEGLAGGTDTQYF
9 | TRBJ1-2 | TRBV2 | . | few | TGTGCCAGCGGGGGGGACCGCGACTTC | CASGGDRDF
13 | TRBJ1-5 | TRBV6-1 | . | . | TGTGCCAGCAACAGGGAAGAGAATCAGCCCCAGCATTTT | CASNREENQPQHF
12 | TRBJ2-3 | TRBV4-1 | . | . | TGCGCCAGCAGCCAAGAGCGTAGAACGCAGTATTTT | CASSQERRTQYF
15 | TRBJ1-3 | TRBV19 | . | once | TGTGCCAGTAGTATAAGCGGTTCCTCTGGAAACACCATATATTTT | CASSISGSSGNTIYF
14 | TRBJ2-5 | TRBV7-9 | TRBD1 | . | TGTGCCAGCAGCAAACAGGGGGCTCTGGAGACCCAGTACTTC | CASSKQGALETQYF
16 | TRBJ2-7 | TRBV11-2 | . | . | TGTGCCAGCAGCCAGAGGGGGCTAGCGGGCTACTACGAGCAGTACTTC | CASSQRGLAGYYEQYF
13 | TRBJ1-5 | TRBV27 | . | . | TGTGCCAGCAGGCTAACCTTGGGACAGCCCCAGCATTTT | CASRLTLGQPQHF
15 | TRBJ2-3 | TRBV4-2 | . | medium-sized | TGTGCCAGCAGCCAAGAGCTCCTAGAAACAGATACGCAGTATTTT | CASSQELLETDTQYF
14 | TRBJ1-1 | TRBV9 | TRBD1 | . | TGTGCCAGCAGCCCCGGGACAGGGAACACTGAAGCTTTCTTT | CASSPGTGNTEAFF
15 | TRBJ1-1 | TRBV7-2 | TRBD1 | . | TGTGCCAGCAGCTCTCAGGGGGGAGGGAACACTGAAGCTTTCTTT | CASSSQGGGNTEAFF
13 | TRBJ2-7 | TRBV7-9 | TRBD2 | many | TGTGCCAGCAGCAGCGGGAGGGCCTACGAGCAGTACTTC | CASSSGRAYEQYF
15 | TRBJ2-7 | TRBV7-2 | . | . | TGTGCCAGCAGAAATATCCAGGCTTTAAACTACGAGCAGTACTTC | CASRNIQALNYEQYF
14 | TRBJ1-1 | TRBV10-3 | TRBD1 | many | TGTGCCATCAGTCCGGGACAGGCTACCCCTGAAGCTTTCTTT | CAISPGQATPEAFF
14 | TRBJ2-1 | TRBV19 | . | . | TGTGCCAGTAGTTATACAGGGAACTACAATGAGCAGTTCTTC | CASSYTGNYNEQFF
16 | TRBJ2-1 | TRBV6-5 | TRBD1 | . | TGTGCCAGCAGTTACTCGGGACAGGGGAAGAAGAATGAGCAGTTCTTC | CASSYSGQGKKNEQFF
14 | TRBJ2-5 | TRBV9 | . | . | TGTGCCAGCAGCGTAGAGCAAGGAAAGGAGACCCAGTACTTC | CASSVEQGKETQYF
15 | TRBJ2-2 | TRBV11-2 | . | . | TGTGCCAGCAGCTTAGGAATGGGGGCCGCCGGGGAGCTGTTTTTT | CASSLGMGAAGELFF
20 | TRBJ2-3 | TRBV13 | TRBD2 | . | TGTGCCAGCAGCTTACGCCGCCTGACTAGCGGGAGGATTGGCACAGATACGCAGTATTTT | CASSLRRLTSGRIGTDTQYF
13 | TRBJ1-2 | TRBV2 | . | few | TGTGCCAGCACCCTGGACAGTTTCTATGGCTACACCTTC | CASTLDSFYGYTF
12 | TRBJ1-3 | TRBV30 | TRBD1 | . | TGTGCCTGGAGTCCTCATGGGACAGGTTTCCTTTTT | CAWSPHGTGFLF
19 | TRBJ2-5 | TRBV15 | TRBD1 | once | TGTGCCACCAGCAGAGCCCCAGTTGAGACAGGGACGGCGAAGGAGACCCAGTACTTC | CATSRAPVETGTAKETQYF
14 | TRBJ2-1 | TRBV27 | . | . | TGTGCCAGCAGTTCCACAGGAATCTACAATGAGCAGTTCTTC | CASSSTGIYNEQFF
19 | TRBJ2-2 | TRBV10-3 | TRBD2 | once | TGTGCCATCAGTGCCTCCCCTAGCGGGAGTCACCGTGACACCGGGGAGCTGTTTTTT | CAISASPSGSHRDTGELFF
15 | TRBJ2-5 | TRBV4-2 | . | . | TGTGCCAGCAGCCAAATAGGGTCTAACCAAGAGACCCAGTACTTC | CASSQIGSNQETQYF
15 | TRBJ2-2 | TRBV7-9 | . | few | TGTGCCAGCAGCTTAGTGGCACCGAACACCGGGGAGCTGTTTTTT | CASSLVAPNTGELFF
17 | TRBJ2-1 | TRBV7-9 | TRBD2 | . | TGTGCCAGCAGCCAAGGGGTGGGACTAGCGGTATACAATGAGCAGTTCTTC | CASSQGVGLAVYNEQFF
16 | TRBJ2-1 | TRBV10-1 | TRBD2 | . | TGCGCCAGCAGCCCCGGACTAGCGGGAGGGTACAATGAGCAGTTCTTC | CASSPGLAGGYNEQFF
12 | TRBJ2-7 | TRBV6-1 | . | . | TGTGCCATCTCGGGCAGGGTAGTCGAGCAGTACTTC | CAISGRVVEQYF
11 | TRBJ1-4 | TRBV6-5 | . | once | TGTGCCAGCGGCAGAGATGAAAAACTGTTTTTT | CASGRDEKLFF
15 | TRBJ1-4 | TRBV19 | . | . | TGTGCCAGTAGTAAAAGGGGACTGGGTAATGAAAAACTGTTTTTT | CASSKRGLGNEKLFF
13 | TRBJ2-7 | TRBV18 | TRBD1 | few | TGTGCCAGCTCACTAGGGACAGCGCCCGAGCAGTACTTC | CASSLGTAPEQYF
19 | TRBJ2-3 | TRBV5-1 | TRBD2 | once | TGCGCCAGCAGCCGCCGACTAGCGGGAGATGTCATTGGTGCAGATACGCAGTATTTT | CASSRRLAGDVIGADTQYF